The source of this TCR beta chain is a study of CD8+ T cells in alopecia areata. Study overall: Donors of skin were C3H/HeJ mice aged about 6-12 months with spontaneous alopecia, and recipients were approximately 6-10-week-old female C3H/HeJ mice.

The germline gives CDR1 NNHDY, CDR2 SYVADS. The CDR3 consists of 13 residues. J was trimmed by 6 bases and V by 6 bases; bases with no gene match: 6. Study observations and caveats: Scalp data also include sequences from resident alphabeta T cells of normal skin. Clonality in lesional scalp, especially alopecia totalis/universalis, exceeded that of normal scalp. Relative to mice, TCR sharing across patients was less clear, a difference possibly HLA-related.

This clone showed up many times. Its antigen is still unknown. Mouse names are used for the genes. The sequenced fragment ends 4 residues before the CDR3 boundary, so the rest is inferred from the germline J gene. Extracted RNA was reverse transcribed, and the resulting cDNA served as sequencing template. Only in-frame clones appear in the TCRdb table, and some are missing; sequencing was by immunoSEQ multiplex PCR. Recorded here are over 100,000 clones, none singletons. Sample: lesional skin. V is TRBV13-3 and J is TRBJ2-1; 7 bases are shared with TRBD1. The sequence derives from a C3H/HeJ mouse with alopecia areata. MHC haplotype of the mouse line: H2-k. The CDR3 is CASMPGGGAEQFF. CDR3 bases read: TGTGCCAGCATGCCAGGGGGAGGTGCT.